This T cell receptor beta chain appears in the sequencing data of a study of cytomegalovirus exposure and HLA in healthy donors. PCR involved 60 Vbeta and 13 Jbeta primers. Repertoires were generated with immunoSEQ multiplex PCR, while TCRdb's copy carries only in-frame clones and drops some. The data contain roughly 140,000 clones, 70% to 85% of them seen just once; the ten biggest clones take up approximately 9.7%. CDR3 length: 18 amino acids. J lost 5 bases, V lost 5 bases, and 15 bases had no gene match. CDR1 and CDR2 (germline): SGHAT, FQNNGV. Sequencing was carried out using PBMCs. This receptor was obtained from a woman aged 55-70 years in good health and CMV-seropositive. The chain joins TRBV11-2 to TRBJ2-1; TRBD2 agrees at 10 bases. The CDR3 DNA sequence: TGTGCCAGCAGCGCGGGGCCCGACCTTAGCGGGAGGAACAATGAGCAGTTCTTC. It encodes CASSAGPDLSGRNNEQFF.